This entry lists 16 T cell receptor beta chains sequenced from one sample in a study of blood T cell repertoires in COVID-19. Measured with immunoSEQ multiplex PCR; TCRdb has only the in-frame clones, and not every one. The sample consists of approximately 190,000 clones, 84% of them appearing once. Sequenced material: peripheral blood. Source of these receptors: a man aged 30 to 39 with active or convalescent COVID-19.

The V gene is TRBV6-5, the J gene TRBJ1-2; perhaps TRBD1 as D (6 bases). Germline V gene lookup returns CDR1 MNHEY and CDR2 SVGAGI. V was clipped by 2 bases and J by 0 bases, with 10 bases between them. The CDR3 sequence is 15 residues long. CDR3 in amino acids: CASSYLGGANYGYTF. CDR3 nucleotides: TGTGCCAGCAGTTACCTAGGGGGAGCTAACTATGGCTACACCTTC.

V usage is TRBV12-3 or TRBV12-4 and J usage is TRBJ1-1; 7 nucleotides line up with TRBD1. The V segment lost 5 bases and the J segment 1 base; nucleotides outside the gene matches: 1. This CDR3 spans 13 amino acids. The CDR3 sequence: CASSRTGNTEAFF. The CDR3 DNA follows: TGTGCCAGCAGTAGGACAGGGAACACTGAAGCTTTCTTT.

This chain connects TRBV15 to TRBJ2-3, with TRBD2 matching over 13 bases. Germline lookup yields CDR1 LNHNV and CDR2 YYDKDF (reference sequence). The trim removed 2 bases at V and 4 bases at J, leaving 9 bases unmatched. The length of the CDR3 is 18 residues. The CDR3 DNA follows: TGTGCCACCAGCAGATCCTACGGGACTAGCGGGGTCGCAGATACGCAGTATTTT. Translated: CATSRSYGTSGVADTQYF.

The chain employs TRBV9 and TRBJ2-7, with 9 bases fitting TRBD1. V lost 3 bases and J lost 2; bases outside the gene matches: 9. Germline V CDR1 and CDR2: SGDLS, YYNGEE. The CDR3 sequence is 16 residues long. The DNA for the CDR3 is TGTGCCAGCAGCGCCGAGGGGGGACAGGGAGCCTACGAGCAGTACTTC. This gives the protein CASSAEGGQGAYEQYF.

This chain links TRBV5-1 with TRBJ2-1; perhaps TRBD1 as D (6 bases). Germline loops: CDR1 SGHRS, CDR2 YFSETQ. With 5 bases removed from V and 5 bases from J, the gap between germline ends came to 14 bases. This CDR3 has 14 residues. CDR3 sequence (DNA): TGCGCCAGCAGTACAGGGTCACCTAACAATGAGCAGTTCTTC. Protein product: CASSTGSPNNEQFF.

This rearrangement joins TRBV5-4 to TRBJ1-1, with D unclear. Trimming took off 0 bases at V and 0 bases at J, with 9 bases between the two ends. The CDR3 is 15 amino acids. CDR1 SGHNT and CDR2 YYREEE come from the germline V gene (reference sequence). In DNA, the CDR3 is TGTGCCAGCAGCTTGGCAACAACCATGAACACTGAAGCTTTCTTT. Residues: CASSLATTMNTEAFF. Full variable domain (remainder filled in from reference TRBV5-4 and TRBJ1-1): ETGVTQSPTHLIKTRGQQVTLRCSSQSGHNTVSWYQQALGQGPQFIFQYYREEENGRGNFPPRFSGLQFPNYSSELNVNALELDDSALYLCASSLATTMNTEAFFGQGTRLTVV.

The J gene is TRBJ2-5, the V gene TRBV9; the match to TRBD2 covers 7 bases. With V trimmed by 0 bases and J by 2 bases, 4 bases remained unmatched. The CDR3 sequence is 15 residues long. From germline, CDR1 is SGDLS and CDR2 YYNGEE. The CDR3 sequence is CASSVARERQETQYF. DNA for the CDR3: TGTGCCAGCAGCGTAGCGCGGGAGCGTCAAGAGACCCAGTACTTC.

This clone was detected a few times. The rearrangement uses TRBV11-2 and TRBJ1-2, with TRBD1 matching 7 bases. The germline V gene encodes CDR1 SGHAT and CDR2 FQNNGV. The CDR3 is 14 residues long. J lost 4 bases, V lost 4 bases, and 6 bases had no gene match. The CDR3 spells CASSSGTALYGYTF. The DNA of the CDR3 is TGTGCCAGCAGCTCCGGGACAGCTCTCTATGGCTACACCTTC.

This clone was seen a handful of times. This chain joins TRBV18 and TRBJ2-3; TRBD2 matches 11 bases. The CDR3 spans 15 residues. Germline trimming cut 5 bases from V and 6 bases from J; bases unmatched to any gene: 7. CDR1 and CDR2 (germline): KGHSH, LQKENI. The CDR3 sequence is CASSSTSGGMDTQYF. CDR3 DNA sequence: TGTGCCAGCTCATCAACTAGCGGGGGCATGGATACGCAGTATTTT.

The count of this clone is one. The chain uses TRBV15 and TRBJ2-4; D ambiguous. CDR1 LNHNV and CDR2 YYDKDF come from the germline V gene (reference sequence). Trimming shortened V by 5 bases and J by 0 bases, and 5 bases separated the two germline ends. CDR3 size: 13 residues. CDR3 nucleotides: TGTGCCACCAGCCCCTCAGCCAAAAACATTCAGTACTTC. Translating it yields CATSPSAKNIQYF.

This chain links TRBV30 with TRBJ1-6; tentative D call: TRBD1 (6 bases). The CDR3 is 13 residues long. Germline V gives CDR1 GTSNPN, CDR2 SVGIG (reference sequence). V lost 8 bases, J lost 7 bases, and 15 bases lay in between. CDR3 sequence: CAGEGQSNSPLHF. Written as DNA, the CDR3 is TGTGCCGGGGAAGGACAGAGCAATTCACCCCTCCACTTT.

The genes are TRBV6-1 and TRBJ1-2; weak D call: TRBD1 (6 bases). The CDR3 runs 13 residues. Germline V CDR1 and CDR2: MNHNS, SASEGT. V lost 7 bases, J lost 6 bases, and 15 bases lay in between. The CDR3 nucleotides are TGTGCCAGCATCTTAGACAGGAAAGATGGCTACACCTTC. Its protein is CASILDRKDGYTF.

V gene TRBV4-3 combines with J gene TRBJ2-1; the match to TRBD2 covers 12 bases. Germline values: CDR1 LGHNA, CDR2 YSLEER. The CDR3 sequence is 18 residues long. With 3 bases clipped from V and 9 bases from J, the junction kept 15 bases outside the gene matches. The CDR3 bases are TGCGCCAGCAGCCAGGATACCTCTAGCGGGAGGGCCCTCGGTGAGCAGTTCTTC. Encoded protein: CASSQDTSSGRALGEQFF.

J is TRBJ2-1 and V is TRBV5-1; no clear D. The CDR3 is 12 amino acids. CDR1 and CDR2 from the germline V gene are SGHRS and YFSETQ. Trimming took 4 bases from V and 5 from J, leaving 7 bases between them. As DNA, the CDR3 is TGCGCCAGCAGCCCGCAGGACAATGAGCAGTTCTTC. Translated, it gives CASSPQDNEQFF. Full variable domain (rest looked up from reference TRBV5-1 and TRBJ2-1): KAGVTQTPRYLIKTRGQQVTLSCSPISGHRSVSWYQQTPGQGLQFLFEYFSETQRNKGNFPGRFSGRQFSNSRSEMNVSTLELGDSALYLCASSPQDNEQFFGPGTRLTVL.

V is TRBV19 and J is TRBJ1-1, with D possibly being TRBD1 (6 bases). CDR1 is LNHDA and CDR2 is SQIVND in the germline V gene (reference sequence). This CDR3 contains 15 residues. The ends were cut back, 6 bases at V and 3 bases at J, with 17 bases in the middle. In DNA form, the CDR3 reads TGTGCCAGTAGAGTTCCAGGAAACAGGGACACTGAAGCTTTCTTT. Translated: CASRVPGNRDTEAFF.

This clone appeared a few times. V gene TRBV27 combines with J gene TRBJ2-5, with 8 nucleotides matching TRBD2. The CDR3 consists of 14 residues. The trim removed 5 bases at V and 2 bases at J, leaving 4 bases unmatched. Germline V gene data show CDR1 as MNHEY and CDR2 as SMNVEV (reference sequence). The CDR3 sequence is CASSPSGPQETQYF. In DNA form, the CDR3 reads TGTGCCAGCAGTCCTAGCGGGCCGCAAGAGACCCAGTACTTC.